The clone carrying this T cell receptor (beta chain) was counted at least ten times. Arm-PCR of CDR3 regions and iRepertoire HTBI primers were used to build TCR beta libraries. Using its own MiXCR run on the multiplex PCR reads, TCRdb lists one record per CDR3 protein. The data hold about 220,000 distinct CDR3 sequences, with less than 20% observed a single time. This entry is derived from a study of regulatory T cells in long-lasting Graves disease. Noted time point: newly diagnosed GD, antithyroid drugs for less than 3 months. Extracted PBMC RNA gave rise to the TCR library. The ends lost 3 bases at V and 5 bases at J; junction bases unmatched: 8. This CDR3 has 16 amino acids. Germline V gives CDR1 GTSNPN, CDR2 SVGIG (reference sequence). Another study also made use of these data, one on T cells in Graves' hyperthyroidism and ophthalmopathy.

The J gene is TRBJ2-1, the V gene TRBV30; 12 nucleotides line up with TRBD2. This clonotype was sampled from a young woman with Graves disease. The specimen was peripheral blood mononuclear cells (PBMCs), collected at new diagnosis, from a patient treated with antithyroid drugs. CDR3 protein: CAWSAPSGRAHNEQFF. CDR3 coding DNA: TGTGCCTGGAGCGCTCCTAGCGGGAGGGCCCACAATGAGCAGTTCTTC.